Following are 30 T cell receptor beta chains from one sample sequenced in a study of cytomegalovirus exposure and HLA in healthy donors. PCR amplification relied on 60 Vbeta primers (plus 13 Jbeta primers). TCRdb's copy holds only in-frame clones and misses some; the assay was immunoSEQ multiplex PCR. The sample shows around 120,000 clones, 80% of them seen only once. Sample: PBMCs. The receptors were gathered from a female donor in good health and CMV-seropositive.

This sequence joins TRBV7-2 and TRBJ2-5, with 8 positions matching TRBD1. V dropped 3 bases and J dropped 1; count of bases not matched to a gene: 4. The CDR3 consists of 15 residues. CDR1 is SGHTA and CDR2 is FQGNSA in the germline V gene. The CDR3 bases are TGTGCCAGCAGCTTTGACAGGGGAGCCCAAGAGACCCAGTACTTC. Translation: CASSFDRGAQETQYF.

The table lists this clone with a count of one. The chain carries TRBV5-1 and TRBJ2-7, with 7 bases lining up with TRBD1. Germline V CDR1 and CDR2: SGHRS, YFSETQ. The V and J ends lost 0 bases and 2 bases, in that order; junction bases with no gene match: 2. CDR3 size: 14 residues. The CDR3 sequence is CASSLGDSTYEQYF. CDR3 coding DNA: TGCGCCAGCAGCTTGGGGGACAGCACCTACGAGCAGTACTTC.

V is TRBV5-1 and J is TRBJ2-1; 7 bases agree with TRBD1. The CDR3 spans 14 residues. Germline assignment: CDR1 SGHRS and CDR2 YFSETQ. V lost 6 bases and J lost 2; bases outside the gene matches: 5. In DNA form, the CDR3 reads TGCGCCAGCAATCTAGGGGGCACCTACAATGAGCAGTTCTTC. Translation: CASNLGGTYNEQFF.

This rearrangement joins TRBV28 to TRBJ2-7; D call uncertain. Germline lookup yields CDR1 MDHEN and CDR2 SYDVKM. The CDR3 runs to 15 residues. V dropped 5 bases and J dropped 5 bases, with 19 bases sitting between them. The CDR3, as DNA: TGTGCCAGCAGTCTGATTGCAATATCAACAGACGAGCAGTACTTC. Its translation: CASSLIAISTDEQYF.

This chain connects TRBV6-6 to TRBJ2-2, with D perhaps matching TRBD2 (6 bases). With 7 bases removed from V and 0 bases from J, the gap between germline ends came to 15 bases. This CDR3 has 16 residues. CDR1 and CDR2 (germline): MNHNY, SVGAGI (reference sequence). The CDR3 bases are TGTGCCAGCATTCTTTCTAGCGCCGCGAACACCGGGGAGCTGTTTTTT. This codes for CASILSSAANTGELFF.

The genes are TRBV28 and TRBJ2-7, with 9 bases fitting TRBD2. This CDR3 is 15 amino acids long. V gave up 3 bases and J gave up 0 bases; unmatched junction bases: 3. The V gene's germline CDR1 is MDHEN and CDR2 SYDVKM. CDR3 DNA sequence: TGTGCCAGCAGTTTGCCGGGACTAGCCTCCTACGAGCAGTACTTC. The encoded protein is CASSLPGLASYEQYF.

V and J are TRBV19 and TRBJ1-5; D perhaps matches TRBD1 (5 bases). V was cut by 6 bases and J by 0 bases, with 9 bases left in between. The CDR3 loop spans 14 amino acids. CDR1 and CDR2 from the germline V gene are LNHDA and SQIVND (reference sequence). The DNA of the CDR3 is TGTGCCAGTAGGCAACAGGATAGCAATCAGCCCCAGCATTTT. Translating gives CASRQQDSNQPQHF.

The CDR3 DNA is TGTGCCAGTAGTATAGGGGCGGGGATCGTCGCGGATACGCAGTATTTT. It translates to CASSIGAGIVADTQYF. The gene calls are TRBV19 and TRBJ2-3, with D possibly TRBD2 on 6 matching bases. The CDR3 contains 16 residues. Germline V gene sequence: CDR1 LNHDA, CDR2 SQIVND (reference sequence). Trimming removed 1 base at V and 6 bases at J, with 17 bases between. Combining the CDR3 with reference TRBV19 and TRBJ2-3 gives the whole variable domain DGGITQSPKYLFRKEGQNVTLSCEQNLNHDAMYWYRQDPGQGLRLIYYSQIVNDFQKGDIAEGYSVSREKKESFPLTVTSAQKNPTAFYLCASSIGAGIVADTQYFGPGTRLTVL.

The rearrangement uses TRBV25-1 and TRBJ1-1; D may be TRBD1 (6 bases). The CDR3 totals 12 residues. CDR1 MGHDK and CDR2 SYGVNS come from the germline V gene. Deletions cut 8 bases from V and 8 bases from J, with 15 bases between. The CDR3 spells CASRVTGLEAFF. Written as DNA, the CDR3 is TGTGCCAGCCGGGTAACAGGGTTAGAAGCTTTCTTT.

The rearrangement joins TRBV7-3 to TRBJ1-1; the D is unclear. Trimming removed 2 bases at V and 1 base at J, with 5 bases between. In germline, CDR1 is SGHTA, CDR2 FQGTGA. This CDR3 region has 13 residues. Here the CDR3 reads CASSLWPNTEAFF. The CDR3 region has the DNA TGTGCCAGCAGCTTATGGCCGAACACTGAAGCTTTCTTT.

With respect to this clone: The same CDR3 arises from other DNA sequences in this sample as well. The chain joins TRBV7-3 to TRBJ2-7, with 8 bases identical to TRBD1. The V gene's germline CDR1 is SGHTA and CDR2 FQGTGA. V trimming: 6 bases; J trimming: 5 bases; junction bases outside the gene matches: 6. The CDR3 extends over 13 amino acids. CDR3 DNA sequence: TGTGCCAGCAGTACTGACAGGGGCAACGAGCAGTACTTC. It codes for CASSTDRGNEQYF.

This clone was counted a few times. The gene calls are TRBV5-1 and TRBJ1-4; maybe TRBD1 (6 bases). Germline CDR1 SGHRS, CDR2 YFSETQ. Deletions cut 6 bases from V and 7 bases from J, with 16 bases between. The CDR3 is 14 amino acids. CDR3 DNA sequence: TGCGCCAGCACCTCCCCAGGGGCCGGTGAAAAACTGTTTTTT. It codes for CASTSPGAGEKLFF.

The chain joins TRBV4-2 to TRBJ2-3, with 14 nucleotides matching TRBD2. From germline, CDR1 is LGHNA and CDR2 YNFKEQ. Trimming cost V 4 bases and J 2 bases; bases outside gene matches: 2. This CDR3 region has 16 residues. For the CDR3, the DNA is TGTGCCAGCAGCCTGGGACTAGCGGGGGACACAGATACGCAGTATTTT. As protein: CASSLGLAGDTDTQYF.

This rearrangement joins TRBV6-1 to TRBJ2-2; 7 bases are a match to TRBD1. The V and J ends lost 5 bases and 6 bases, in that order; junction bases with no gene match: 6. Germline lookup yields CDR1 MNHNS and CDR2 SASEGT. This CDR3 is 14 amino acids long. The CDR3 loop is CASSNIQGSGELFF. CDR3 nucleotide sequence: TGTGCCAGCAGTAACATACAGGGGTCCGGGGAGCTGTTTTTT.

The V gene is TRBV27, the J gene TRBJ1-1, with 8 positions matching TRBD1. J was trimmed by 2 bases and V by 3 bases; bases with no gene match: 8. Germline values: CDR1 MNHEY, CDR2 SMNVEV (reference sequence). The CDR3 loop spans 16 amino acids. CDR3 sequence (DNA): TGTGCCAGCAGTTTCGGATACAGGGGGGATAACACTGAAGCTTTCTTT. Encoded protein: CASSFGYRGDNTEAFF.

The J gene is TRBJ1-2, the V gene TRBV5-6, with 12 bases lining up with TRBD1. The length of the CDR3 is 17 residues. Germline values: CDR1 SGHDT, CDR2 YYEEEE. V shed 4 bases, J shed 8 bases, and the junction held 15 bases outside the gene matches. The CDR3: CASSRRGQGAFIRGYTF. Here the CDR3 DNA reads TGTGCCAGCAGCCGGCGGGGACAGGGGGCGTTTATAAGGGGCTACACCTTC. The variable domain in full, with the rest retrieved from reference TRBV5-6 and TRBJ1-2, is DAGVTQSPTHLIKTRGQQVTLRCSPKSGHDTVSWYQQALGQGPQFIFQYYEEEERQRGNFPDRFSGHQFPNYSSELNVNALLLGDSALYLCASSRRGQGAFIRGYTFGSGTRLTVV.

The chain employs TRBV30 and TRBJ1-1; 9 nucleotides align to TRBD1. This CDR3 is built from 13 residues. The J segment lost 8 bases and the V segment lost 3 bases, leaving 7 bases of the junction unmatched. Germline-derived CDR1 and CDR2 are GTSNPN and SVGIG (reference sequence). CDR3 amino acids: CAWSPGQGTEAFF. The CDR3 DNA reads TGTGCCTGGAGCCCGGGACAGGGCACCGAAGCTTTCTTT.

The genes are TRBV2 and TRBJ1-2; D is undetermined. V dropped 4 bases and J dropped 2 bases, with 11 bases sitting between them. The germline CDR1 and CDR2 sequences are SNHLY and FYNNEI. This CDR3 comprises 14 residues. The CDR3 nucleotides read TGTGCCAGCAGTGGAGCGGCAGGCAACTATGGCTACACCTTC. Translating it yields CASSGAAGNYGYTF.

This chain uses TRBV19 with TRBJ2-7; a possible D gene is TRBD1 (8 bases). With 7 bases removed from V and 5 bases from J, the gap between germline ends came to 15 bases. The CDR3 has 13 residues. Per germline, CDR1 LNHDA and CDR2 SQIVND (reference sequence). This CDR3 reads CASNGQGGDEQYF. The DNA of the CDR3 is TGTGCCAGTAATGGACAGGGAGGGGACGAGCAGTACTTC.

This chain connects TRBV7-2 to TRBJ2-7; 9 nucleotides match TRBD2. The germline V gene has CDR1 SGHTA and CDR2 FQGNSA. CDR3 length: 16 residues. Trimming cost V 5 bases and J 7 bases; bases outside gene matches: 15. For the CDR3, the DNA is TGTGCCAGCAGCCACGGCGGGGGGGCCGCGTCTCGGGAGCAGTACTTC. Its protein product is CASSHGGGAASREQYF. The entire variable domain, with the rest obtained from reference TRBV7-2 and TRBJ2-7, is as follows: GAGVSQSPSNKVTEKGKDVELRCDPISGHTALYWYRQSLGQGLEFLIYFQGNSAPDKSGLPSDRFSAERTGGSVSTLTIQRTQQEDSAVYLCASSHGGGAASREQYFGPGTRLTVT.

The chain is built from TRBV27 and TRBJ1-5; TRBD1 matches 7 bases. Germline values: CDR1 MNHEY, CDR2 SMNVEV (reference sequence). The CDR3 sequence is 13 residues long. V was pared by 3 bases and J by 4 bases, with 0 bases of the junction left unmatched. The CDR3 protein is CASSLTGNQPQHF. CDR3 nucleotide sequence: TGTGCCAGCAGTTTGACAGGGAATCAGCCCCAGCATTTT.

The rearrangement links TRBV10-3 to TRBJ2-1; 13 positions match TRBD2. V trimming: 5 bases; J trimming: 6 bases; junction bases outside the gene matches: 4. Germline V gene lookup returns CDR1 ENHRY and CDR2 SYGVKD. This CDR3 comprises 15 residues. CDR3 amino acids: CAISQGLAGINEQFF. CDR3 in DNA: TGTGCCATCAGTCAGGGACTAGCGGGAATCAATGAGCAGTTCTTC.

The chain has TRBV18 and TRBJ2-7; D ambiguous. The CDR3 is 13 amino acids. The V gene lost 3 bases and the J gene lost 4 bases, with 10 bases spanning the gap. Germline loops: CDR1 KGHSH, CDR2 LQKENI. The CDR3 coding sequence is TGTGCCAGCTCACCGGCTAGTCTTTACGAGCAGTACTTC. Translating gives CASSPASLYEQYF. Full variable domain (remainder filled in from reference TRBV18 and TRBJ2-7): NAGVMQNPRHLVRRRGQEARLRCSPMKGHSHVYWYRQLPEEGLKFMVYLQKENIIDESGMPKERFSAEFPKEGPSILRIQQVVRGDSAAYFCASSPASLYEQYFGPGTRLTVT.

The chain links TRBV18 to TRBJ2-7; D perhaps matches TRBD1 (6 bases). This CDR3 is 14 amino acids long. V shed 3 bases and J shed 5 bases, with 14 bases lying between them. Germline V gene sequence: CDR1 KGHSH, CDR2 LQKENI. The CDR3 nucleotides are TGTGCCAGCTCACCGACAGGTACCACCAACGAGCAGTACTTC. This encodes CASSPTGTTNEQYF.

This chain uses TRBV6-5 with TRBJ1-6, with TRBD1 matching 9 bases. This CDR3 region has 15 residues. The junction had 6 bases not matched to a gene; V was cut back by 2 bases and J by 10 bases. CDR1 MNHEY and CDR2 SVGAGI come from the germline V gene. This CDR3 reads CASSYEGQGASPLHF. For the CDR3, the DNA is TGTGCCAGCAGTTACGAGGGACAGGGTGCCTCACCCCTCCACTTT.

Comment on this clone: An end of the junction differs from the germline gene, which may be a read error. The rearrangement uses TRBV7-7 and TRBJ1-5; 7 positions match TRBD1. Germline CDR1 is SSHAT and CDR2 is FNYEAQ (reference sequence). CDR3 size: 17 residues. The CDR3 DNA reads as TGTGCTAGCAGCTTGGACCCCCGACAGGGTCGCAATCAGCCCCAGCATTTT. The encoded protein is CASSLDPRQGRNQPQHF.

V is TRBV4-3 and J is TRBJ1-6; 7 nucleotides agree with TRBD1. V trimming: 0 bases; J trimming: 9 bases; junction bases outside the gene matches: 8. The germline V gene encodes CDR1 LGHNA and CDR2 YSLEER. The CDR3 has 16 amino acids. CDR3 loop: CASSQDLPGGSSPLHF. CDR3 coding DNA: TGCGCCAGCAGCCAAGATCTCCCAGGGGGAAGTTCACCCCTCCACTTT.

The gene calls are TRBV7-2 and TRBJ1-6; TRBD1 might be the D (5 bases). Germline lookup yields CDR1 SGHTA and CDR2 FQGNSA. V was shortened by 1 base and J by 7 bases, with 14 bases between the two germline ends. CDR3 length: 16 residues. As DNA, the CDR3 is TGTGCCAGCAGCTTAGAGGCAGGGACTCGGAATTCACCCCTCCACTTT. Encoded protein: CASSLEAGTRNSPLHF.

The chain links TRBV10-3 to TRBJ2-5, with TRBD2 matching 8 bases. V lost 3 bases to trimming and J lost 2 bases; unmatched junction nucleotides: 11. Germline V gives CDR1 ENHRY, CDR2 SYGVKD. The length of the CDR3 is 17 residues. As DNA, the CDR3 is TGTGCCATCAGTGACCCCATGGGTGGCGGGGGGCAAGAGACCCAGTACTTC. As protein: CAISDPMGGGGQETQYF.

The chain couples TRBV20-1 to TRBJ2-3; D not resolved. The CDR3 runs to 11 residues. Trimming removed 5 bases from V and 4 bases from J, with 7 bases in between. Germline loops: CDR1 DFQATT, CDR2 SNEGSKA (reference sequence). CDR3 DNA sequence: TGCAGTGCTCTTAGCCCAGATACGCAGTATTTT. It specifies CSALSPDTQYF.